The 4 T cell receptor beta chains below all came from one sample that was sequenced in a study of blood T cells in healthy people across ages. Together with a sample-barcoded 5' primer, a J-beta primer mix was included in a second PCR lasting about 6 to 11 cycles. One entry per CDR3 protein results from TCRdb running MiXCR on the 5' RACE reads. The table shows about 1.5 million distinct CDR3 sequences, with approximately 43% occurring only once. Source material: blood. The source is a woman aged 18-29 years in good health.

This clonotype was recorded once. At one end, the junction sequence differs from germline, possibly due to a read error. The chain carries TRBV4-3 and TRBJ2-7, with TRBD1 matching over 10 bases. The better agreement between TRBJ2-4 and the DNA end casts doubt on the J call. This CDR3 comprises 15 residues. The germline CDR1 and CDR2 sequences are LGHNA and YSLEER. In DNA, the CDR3 is TGCACCAGCAGCGCTCGGGACAGGGGATTAAACATTCAGTACTTC. As protein: CTSSARDRGLNIQYF.

This clonotype came up a few times. The chain joins TRBV27 to TRBJ2-2, with no clear D. The CDR3 extends over 13 amino acids. The germline V gene has CDR1 MNHEY and CDR2 SMNVEV (reference sequence). The germline V and J ends were trimmed by 5 bases and 6 bases, with 10 bases remaining between them. The CDR3 loop reads CASSVTLAGELFF. The CDR3 DNA reads as TGTGCCAGCAGTGTTACGCTAGCCGGGGAGCTGTTTTTT.

V usage is TRBV12-3 or TRBV12-4 and J usage is TRBJ2-5; TRBD2 is a possible D gene (5 bases). V was pared by 8 bases and J by 3 bases, with 25 bases between. The CDR3 is 17 residues long. The CDR3 protein is CASQEGYSRGNEETQYF. Written as DNA, the CDR3 is TGTGCCAGCCAAGAAGGCTACTCCCGGGGAAACGAAGAGACCCAGTACTTC.

The genes are TRBV29-1 and TRBJ2-1; the match to TRBD2 covers 7 bases. The germline CDR1 and CDR2 sequences are SQVTM and ANQGSEA. Losses at the gene ends were 4 bases for V and 4 bases for J; bases not matched to a gene: 4. This CDR3 region has 13 residues. CDR3 loop: CSVGSGAYNEQFF. In nucleotides, the CDR3 is TGCAGCGTTGGGAGCGGGGCGTACAATGAGCAGTTCTTC.